A single sample gave rise to the 31 T cell receptor beta chains below, sequenced in a study of T cell repertoires in cytomegalovirus infection. Their cognate antigens are unknown. TCRdb ran MiXCR on the reads and lists one entry per CDR3 protein. This sample has 100,000 or so distinct CDR3 sequences, with under 50% found just once. This material consisted of CD8+ T cells from cultured PBMCs, taken from culture after CMV antigen stimulation. The origin of the receptors is a human donor in good health (CMV status not recorded). Some clones in this sample may be carry-over from other donors' samples.

V gene TRBV24-1 combines with J gene TRBJ2-2; D gene uncertain. The CDR3 length is 15 residues. V lost 10 bases to trimming and J lost 4 bases, with 18 bases between them. Germline values: CDR1 KGHDR, CDR2 SFDVKD. The CDR3 sequence is CATENRSPGTGELFF. In DNA form, the CDR3 reads TGTGCCACGGAGAATAGGTCGCCGGGCACCGGGGAGCTGTTTTTT.

This chain links TRBV19 with TRBJ1-1; maybe TRBD1 (5 bases). V lost 0 bases to trimming and J lost 1 base, with 18 bases between them. The CDR3 is 18 residues long. The germline gives CDR1 LNHDA, CDR2 SQIVND (reference sequence). As DNA, the CDR3 is TGTGCCAGTAGTATAGATCTCTTCGAGAGGGGCCCGAACACTGAAGCTTTCTTT. Translated, it gives CASSIDLFERGPNTEAFF.

The genes are TRBV29-1 and TRBJ1-2; 9 positions match TRBD1. This CDR3 is built from 14 residues. Germline CDR1 is SQVTM and CDR2 is ANQGSEA. After removal of 5 bases from V and 2 bases from J, the junction contained 6 bases not matched to a gene. The CDR3 nucleotides read TGCAGCGTTTACCCTACAGGGGGCAACTATGGCTACACCTTC. It yields the protein CSVYPTGGNYGYTF.

This clonotype was picked up many times. This chain uses TRBV2 with TRBJ2-1, with D possibly matching TRBD1 (5 bases). Trimming took 1 base from V and 10 from J, leaving 8 bases between them. The V gene's germline CDR1 is SNHLY and CDR2 FYNNEI. The length of the CDR3 is 12 residues. The CDR3 nucleotides read TGTGCCAGCAGTGAAGGGGGCAACGAGCAGTTCTTC. Protein sequence: CASSEGGNEQFF.

This clonotype appeared a few times. This chain links TRBV7-9 with TRBJ2-1; 14 bases map to TRBD2. Trimming at V came to 5 bases and at J to 4 bases, leaving 7 bases not matched to a gene. This CDR3 has 17 amino acids. Per germline, CDR1 SEHNR and CDR2 FQNEAQ (reference sequence). DNA for the CDR3: TGTGCCAGCAGCCCCATGGGACTAGCGGGGGTGTACAATGAGCAGTTCTTC. This encodes CASSPMGLAGVYNEQFF.

This clonotype appeared a few times. V gene TRBV27 combines with J gene TRBJ1-5; maybe TRBD1 (6 bases). CDR1 is MNHEY, CDR2 SMNVEV, per germline (reference sequence). V was clipped by 4 bases and J by 3 bases, with 10 bases between them. The CDR3 is made up of 14 amino acids. The CDR3 loop reads CASSYQGTNQPQHF. The CDR3 nucleotides read TGTGCCAGCAGTTACCAGGGGACCAATCAGCCCCAGCATTTT.

This clonotype was detected a few times. This chain connects TRBV7-9 to TRBJ2-7; 13 positions agree with TRBD2. The CDR3 is 17 amino acids. After removal of 3 bases from V and 5 bases from J, the junction contained 10 bases not matched to a gene. The germline gives CDR1 SEHNR, CDR2 FQNEAQ (reference sequence). In DNA form, the CDR3 reads TGTGCCAGCAGCTTCGGACTAGCGGGGGATCAGGCCCACGAGCAGTACTTC. Its translation is CASSFGLAGDQAHEQYF.

V gene TRBV27 combines with J gene TRBJ2-1, with 10 bases aligning to TRBD1. V lost 8 bases, J lost 1 base, and 8 bases stayed unmatched. CDR3 length equals 16 residues. Per germline, CDR1 MNHEY and CDR2 SMNVEV (reference sequence). Written as DNA, the CDR3 is TGTGCCAGCCGTCCCGGACAGGGGGTTTCCTACAATGAGCAGTTCTTC. Residues: CASRPGQGVSYNEQFF.

This clonotype has a count of ten or more. V is TRBV7-6 and J is TRBJ2-7; D call uncertain. The CDR3 runs 14 residues. Deletions cut 3 bases from V and 5 bases from J, with 14 bases between. Germline lookup yields CDR1 SGHVS and CDR2 FNYEAQ. Here the CDR3 DNA reads TGTGCCAGCAGCTTGAGAGGCGGTTTCAACGAGCAGTACTTC. Protein: CASSLRGGFNEQYF.

The gene calls are TRBV10-3 and TRBJ2-6, with 8 bases aligning to TRBD1. The CDR3 contains 18 residues. CDR1 and CDR2 (germline): ENHRY, SYGVKD. J lost 2 bases, V lost 0 bases, and 6 bases had no gene match. The CDR3 is CAISESSGGAAGANVLTF. CDR3 bases: TGTGCCATCAGTGAGTCGTCAGGGGGCGCAGCTGGGGCCAACGTCCTGACTTTC.

This clonotype was observed once. This rearrangement joins TRBV15 to TRBJ1-2, with D perhaps matching TRBD1 (5 bases). Germline V gene sequence: CDR1 LNHNV, CDR2 YYDKDF (reference sequence). The CDR3 sequence is 14 residues long. Trimming cost V 0 bases and J 5 bases, with 10 bases left between them. The CDR3 DNA is TGTGCCACCAGCAGAGACAGGGATTGGTATGGCTACACCTTC. Translated, it gives CATSRDRDWYGYTF. The full variable domain, in which reference TRBV15 and TRBJ1-2 provide the parts outside the CDR3, is DAMVIQNPRYQVTQFGKPVTLSCSQTLNHNVMYWYQQKSSQAPKLLFHYYDKDFNNEADTPDNFQSRRPNTSFCFLDIRSPGLGDTAMYLCATSRDRDWYGYTFGSGTRLTVV.

This chain joins TRBV4-1 and TRBJ1-2; 12 bases line up with TRBD1. The CDR3 has 16 residues. J lost 2 bases, V lost 5 bases, and 6 bases had no gene match. Germline CDR1 is MGHRA and CDR2 is YSYEKL. The CDR3 sequence is CASSDRDRGLNYGYTF. In DNA, the CDR3 is TGCGCCAGCAGCGACCGGGACAGGGGGCTCAACTATGGCTACACCTTC.

This clonotype was counted between two and nine times. This chain uses TRBV19 with TRBJ1-5, with 7 bases aligning to TRBD1. The CDR3 spans 15 residues. Germline trimming cut 7 bases from V and 0 bases from J; bases unmatched to any gene: 6. The germline V gene has CDR1 LNHDA and CDR2 SQIVND (reference sequence). DNA of the CDR3: TGTGCCAGTATCGGGACAGATTATAGCAATCAGCCCCAGCATTTT. This codes for CASIGTDYSNQPQHF.

This clonotype was seen ten or more times. V is TRBV2 and J is TRBJ2-5; no definite D call. The V and J ends lost 2 bases and 2 bases respectively, with 12 bases between them. This CDR3 contains 15 residues. Germline V gene lookup returns CDR1 SNHLY and CDR2 FYNNEI. The CDR3 is CASSERTDYQETQYF. Written as DNA, the CDR3 is TGTGCCAGCAGTGAAAGGACCGATTATCAAGAGACCCAGTACTTC.

This sequence joins TRBV7-2 and TRBJ2-7; TRBD2 aligns across 12 bases. The junction had 5 bases not matched to a gene; V was cut back by 4 bases and J by 13 bases. This CDR3 region has 12 residues. Germline values: CDR1 SGHTA, CDR2 FQGNSA. The CDR3 coding sequence is TGTGCCAGCAGCTACGGACTAGCGGGGACCTACTTC. It specifies CASSYGLAGTYF.

In this sample, this clonotype turned up a few times. The chain links TRBV3-1 to TRBJ2-2; tentative D call: TRBD1 (6 bases). V was pared by 1 base and J by 1 base, with 7 bases between. Per germline, CDR1 LGHDT and CDR2 YNNKEL (reference sequence). There are 15 residues in the CDR3. The CDR3 region is CASSQVTGNTGELFF. The CDR3 DNA reads TGTGCCAGCAGCCAAGTGACAGGGAACACCGGGGAGCTGTTTTTT.

V usage is TRBV12-3 or TRBV12-4 and J usage is TRBJ1-2; D perhaps matches TRBD1 (5 bases). The CDR3 length is 14 residues. The V gene lost 6 bases and the J gene lost 3 bases, with 14 bases spanning the gap. The CDR3 nucleotides read TGTGCCAGCAGGCAGGGTGAGGGGTACTATGGCTACACCTTC. It is translated as CASRQGEGYYGYTF.

This clonotype was counted a few times. The chain combines TRBV10-3 with TRBJ2-3; D gene unclear. Per germline, CDR1 ENHRY and CDR2 SYGVKD. The V and J ends lost 4 bases and 0 bases respectively, with 8 bases between them. The CDR3 runs 14 residues. The DNA of the CDR3 is TGTGCCATCAGTGGCTTGGACAGCACAGATACGCAGTATTTT. This encodes CAISGLDSTDTQYF.

The CDR3 nucleotides are TGTGCCAGCAGTCCAAGGGCCGGGACAGGGCGATACTATAGCAATCAGCCCCAGCATTTT. Translating gives CASSPRAGTGRYYSNQPQHF. The J gene is TRBJ1-5, the V gene TRBV27; 9 nucleotides agree with TRBD1. Per the germline V gene, CDR1 is MNHEY and CDR2 is SMNVEV (reference sequence). The CDR3 runs 20 residues. The V and J ends lost 5 bases and 0 bases, in that order; junction bases with no gene match: 17.

This clonotype was picked up one time. This rearrangement joins TRBV6-1 to TRBJ2-5; 8 bases line up with TRBD2. Per the germline V gene, CDR1 is MNHNS and CDR2 is SASEGT. The V gene end was trimmed by 8 bases and the J gene end by 3 bases; junction bases not matched to a gene: 14. This CDR3 has 16 residues. This CDR3 reads CASSPAGGGPEETQYF. CDR3 sequence (DNA): TGTGCCAGCTCTCCCGCGGGCGGGGGGCCCGAAGAGACCCAGTACTTC.

CDR3 residues: CASSEETGTYEQYF. The CDR3 region has the DNA TGTGCCAGCAGCGAAGAGACAGGGACCTACGAGCAGTACTTC. This chain connects TRBV7-6 to TRBJ2-7, with 7 positions matching TRBD1. J gave up 2 bases and V 5 bases, and 6 bases lay outside the gene matches. Germline V gene lookup returns CDR1 SGHVS and CDR2 FNYEAQ. The CDR3 spans 14 residues. The whole variable domain, filled in from reference TRBV7-6 and TRBJ2-7, reads GAGVSQSPRYKVTKRGQDVALRCDPISGHVSLYWYRQALGQGPEFLTYFNYEAQQDKSGLPNDRFSAERPEGSISTLTIQRTEQRDSAMYRCASSEETGTYEQYFGPGTRLTVT.

This clonotype was observed a few times. J is TRBJ2-7 and V is TRBV7-7, with unresolved D. The ends were cut back, 5 bases at V and 0 bases at J, with 8 bases in the middle. The CDR3 has 13 amino acids. Germline V gene data show CDR1 as SSHAT and CDR2 as FNYEAQ (reference sequence). Here the CDR3 reads CASSPDNSYEQYF. DNA of the CDR3: TGTGCCAGCAGCCCTGACAACTCCTACGAGCAGTACTTC.

This clonotype was counted ten times or more. The gene calls are TRBV6-1 and TRBJ1-1; unclear D gene. The V end lost 5 bases, the J end lost 3 bases, and 10 bases lay between the germline ends. This CDR3 region has 13 residues. Germline V lookup: CDR1 MNHNS, CDR2 SASEGT. The CDR3 bases are TGTGCCAGCAGTCCCGGAACCCACACTGAAGCTTTCTTT. Its translation: CASSPGTHTEAFF.

The genes are TRBV4-1 and TRBJ2-2, with D tentatively TRBD2 (6 bases). Trimming pared 1 base from V and 6 bases from J, leaving 12 bases between. This CDR3 is built from 15 residues. Looked up from germline, CDR1 is MGHRA and CDR2 is YSYEKL. This CDR3 is CASSQVPPGAGELFF. The CDR3 region has the DNA TGCGCCAGCAGCCAAGTCCCTCCGGGAGCCGGGGAGCTGTTTTTT.

The chain joins TRBV6-1 to TRBJ1-5; D is unclear. The CDR3 length is 14 residues. V dropped 1 base and J dropped 0 bases, with 4 bases sitting between them. CDR1 and CDR2 (germline): MNHNS, SASEGT. CDR3 in DNA: TGTGCCAGCAGTGAAGGCACTAGCAATCAGCCCCAGCATTTT. As protein: CASSEGTSNQPQHF.

The sample holds one count of this clonotype. DNA for the CDR3: TGTGCCAGCAGGACAGGGTTTCCCTACGAGCAGTACTTC. As protein: CASRTGFPYEQYF. The chain recombines TRBV6-1 with TRBJ2-7; 7 bases map to TRBD1. CDR3 length equals 13 residues. CDR1 is MNHNS, CDR2 SASEGT, per germline. V was pared by 6 bases and J by 2 bases, with 4 bases of the junction left unmatched.

This clonotype was detected ten times or more. V gene TRBV5-4 combines with J gene TRBJ2-2; no clear D gene. The CDR3 totals 13 residues. Germline V lookup: CDR1 SGHNT, CDR2 YYREEE (reference sequence). V shed 0 bases and J shed 10 bases, with 10 bases lying between them. CDR3 region: CASSLGSSEELFF. The CDR3 coding sequence is TGTGCCAGCAGCTTGGGTAGTTCTGAGGAGCTGTTTTTT.

The J gene is TRBJ2-1, the V gene TRBV7-6; 14 nucleotides line up with TRBD2. This CDR3 has 18 amino acids. V was pared by 6 bases and J by 1 base, with 8 bases of the junction left unmatched. The germline CDR1 and CDR2 sequences are SGHVS and FNYEAQ. This CDR3 reads CASSPGLAGEGSYNEQFF. The CDR3 region has the DNA TGTGCCAGCAGTCCGGGACTAGCGGGGGAAGGGTCCTACAATGAGCAGTTCTTC.

The chain uses TRBV27 and TRBJ1-1; D gene uncertain. CDR3 length: 16 residues. The V end lost 4 bases, the J end lost 1 base, and 16 bases lay between the germline ends. The germline V gene encodes CDR1 MNHEY and CDR2 SMNVEV (reference sequence). Here the CDR3 reads CASSSPGGKWNTEAFF. Written as DNA, the CDR3 is TGTGCCAGCAGTTCCCCCGGTGGCAAGTGGAACACTGAAGCTTTCTTT.

This clonotype was detected many times. V gene TRBV12-3 or TRBV12-4 combines with J gene TRBJ1-5, with unresolved D. This CDR3 contains 16 residues. The germline V and J ends were trimmed by 1 base and 1 base, with 11 bases remaining between them. The CDR3 is CASSLGTTESNQPQHF. CDR3 DNA: TGTGCCAGCAGTTTAGGGACGACGGAGAGCAATCAGCCCCAGCATTTT.

This sequence joins TRBV19 and TRBJ2-1; TRBD1 matches 12 bases. The length of the CDR3 is 14 residues. The V and J ends lost 8 bases and 4 bases, in that order; junction bases with no gene match: 3. In germline, CDR1 is LNHDA, CDR2 SQIVND (reference sequence). CDR3 DNA: TGTGCCAGTTCGGGACAGGGGGCTTACAATGAGCAGTTCTTC. It yields the protein CASSGQGAYNEQFF.